The source of this T cell receptor (beta chain) is a study of CD8 T cells in ankylosing spondylitis. General study findings and limits: Significant enrichment of disease-linked clones was reported in matched ankylosing spondylitis synovial fluid. Characteristic, it appeared, of ankylosing spondylitis blood was a TCR beta motif of eight highly homologous variants. Certain motif variants had earlier been reported in reactive arthritis synovial fluid and blood.

This clonotype was found many times. The antigen is unknown. Per germline, CDR1 SEHNR and CDR2 FQNEAQ (reference sequence). Trimming removed 1 base at V and 6 bases at J, with 10 bases between. The CDR3 contains 14 residues. With molecular barcodes, quantitative 5'-RACE was used to make the TCR beta libraries. Each CDR3 protein is one row after TCRdb ran MiXCR on the 5' RACE reads. The data hold more than 250,000 distinct CDR3 sequences, with around a tenth observed a single time. V usage is TRBV7-9 and J usage is TRBJ1-5; D unclear. The sequence came from a female donor with ankylosing spondylitis or in good health (not recorded which). The sequenced sample was blood, either unsorted or a sorted T cell fraction (not recorded which). DNA of the CDR3: TGTGCCAGCAGCTTAGATGGTGGCGGTCAGCCCCAGCATTTT. Its translation: CASSLDGGGQPQHF.